The 6 T cell receptor beta chains given below trace back to one sample, sequenced in a study of shared clonotypes between healthy human individuals. Method: immunoSEQ multiplex PCR; TCRdb's copy keeps in-frame clones and lacks some. Of roughly 500,000 clones in the sample, less than 80% were seen once. The sample comprised PBMCs. All receptors derive from a woman in her forties in good health. Some clones in this sample may be carry-over from other donors' samples.

This sequence joins TRBV5-1 and TRBJ2-7; 14 bases match TRBD2. V was pared by 0 bases and J by 6 bases, with 5 bases of the junction left unmatched. CDR3 size: 16 residues. The germline CDR1 and CDR2 sequences are SGHRS and YFSETQ. CDR3 nucleotide sequence: TGCGCCAGCAGCTTGGCCGCGGGACTAGCGGGAGCCGAGCAGTACTTC. Amino acids: CASSLAAGLAGAEQYF.

This clone was observed a handful of times. A junction end diverges from the germline sequence, so it may reflect a read error. V is TRBV5-1 and J is TRBJ1-3; D uncertain. CDR3 length: 18 residues. Germline assignment: CDR1 SGHRS and CDR2 YFSETQ. The CDR3 DNA follows: TGCGCCAGCAGGCTATACCCTAGAGGACGGTACTCTGGAAGCACCATATATTTT. Encoded protein: CASRLYPRGRYSGSTIYF. Full variable domain (remainder filled in from reference TRBV5-1 and TRBJ1-3): KAGVTQTPRYLIKTRGQQVTLSCSPISGHRSVSWYQQTPGQGLQFLFEYFSETQRNKGNFPGRFSGRQFSNSRSEMNVSTLELGDSALYLCASRLYPRGRYSGSTIYFGEGSWLTVV.

This chain uses TRBV5-4 with TRBJ2-3, with TRBD2 identical over 11 bases. The trim removed 4 bases at V and 0 bases at J, leaving 13 bases unmatched. The CDR3 has 19 amino acids. Per the germline V gene, CDR1 is SGHNT and CDR2 is YYREEE (reference sequence). CDR3 nucleotide sequence: TGTGCCAGCAGCCGAATACCAGGGACTAGCGGAAAGAGCACAGATACGCAGTATTTT. Protein sequence: CASSRIPGTSGKSTDTQYF.

Turning to this clone: Possible read error: a much larger clone is one base away. The chain is built from TRBV5-5 and TRBJ1-5; D is unclear. The V and J ends lost 5 bases and 0 bases respectively, with 9 bases between them. The germline V gene encodes CDR1 SGHKS and CDR2 YYEKEE (reference sequence). The CDR3 has 14 amino acids. The DNA for the CDR3 is TGTGCCAGCAGTTTGACACATAGCAATCAGCCCCAGCATTTT. As protein: CASSLTHSNQPQHF.

V is TRBV5-1 and J is TRBJ2-7; TRBD1 matches at 8 bases. The CDR3 covers 15 residues. With 6 bases clipped from V and 0 bases from J, the junction kept 8 bases outside the gene matches. Germline V gives CDR1 SGHRS, CDR2 YFSETQ. The CDR3: CASIPGDRGSYEQYF. The DNA of the CDR3 is TGCGCCAGCATTCCCGGAGACAGGGGCTCCTACGAGCAGTACTTC.

The chain is built from TRBV16 and TRBJ1-5, with 8 nucleotides matching TRBD1. The V and J ends lost 4 bases and 7 bases, in that order; junction bases with no gene match: 9. The CDR3 loop spans 15 amino acids. The germline V gene encodes CDR1 KGHSY and CDR2 FQNENV. The CDR3 sequence is CASSRWTGSGQPQHF. Here the CDR3 DNA reads TGTGCCAGCAGCCGCTGGACAGGGTCTGGGCAGCCCCAGCATTTT.